What follows are 4 T cell receptor beta chains derived from one specimen sequenced in a study of blood T cells in healthy people across ages. A J-beta primer mix and a sample-barcoded 5' primer were used in a second PCR of roughly 6 to 11 cycles. MiXCR, run by TCRdb on the 5' RACE reads, gives a single entry per CDR3 protein. The sample includes fewer than 1.5 million distinct CDR3 sequences, 42% seen only once; the top ten take around 8%. The sample taken for sequencing was blood. The origin of the receptors is a woman between 18 and 29 years old in good health.

This chain uses TRBV12-3 or TRBV12-4 with TRBJ2-3, with D possibly called TRBD1 or TRBD2 (5 bases each). V shed 5 bases and J shed 2 bases, with 14 bases lying between them. This CDR3 is built from 15 residues. CDR3 DNA sequence: TGTGCCAGCAGTATACAGCTTGGGACCACAGATACGCAGTATTTT. Residues: CASSIQLGTTDTQYF.

As for this clonotype: A junction boundary mismatches the germline segment, possibly from a read error. V is TRBV20-1 and J is TRBJ2-3, with D maybe TRBD2 (5 bases). The CDR3 runs 13 residues. Germline lookup yields CDR1 DFQATT and CDR2 SNEGSKA (reference sequence). The CDR3: CSALSEGTDMQYF. The CDR3 DNA reads as TGCAGTGCACTCAGTGAGGGCACAGATATGCAGTATTTT.

The V gene is TRBV10-2, the J gene TRBJ1-2; D is ambiguous. The V and J ends lost 2 bases and 4 bases respectively, with 11 bases between them. CDR1 is WSHSY and CDR2 is SAAADI in the germline V gene. CDR3 length equals 14 residues. The chain's CDR3 is CASSERREGYGYTF. The CDR3 nucleotides are TGCGCCAGCAGTGAGCGGAGGGAGGGCTATGGCTACACCTTC.

The sample holds a few counts of this clonotype. The chain recombines TRBV7-9 with TRBJ1-2; tentatively, D is TRBD1 (6 bases). Germline CDR1 reads SEHNR; CDR2 reads FQNEAQ (reference sequence). V gave up 6 bases and J gave up 3 bases, with 20 bases separating them. The CDR3 loop spans 16 amino acids. For the CDR3, the DNA is TGTGCCAGCAGTTCCGGGACAAACTCCGAATACTATGGCTACACCTTC. Its translation is CASSSGTNSEYYGYTF.